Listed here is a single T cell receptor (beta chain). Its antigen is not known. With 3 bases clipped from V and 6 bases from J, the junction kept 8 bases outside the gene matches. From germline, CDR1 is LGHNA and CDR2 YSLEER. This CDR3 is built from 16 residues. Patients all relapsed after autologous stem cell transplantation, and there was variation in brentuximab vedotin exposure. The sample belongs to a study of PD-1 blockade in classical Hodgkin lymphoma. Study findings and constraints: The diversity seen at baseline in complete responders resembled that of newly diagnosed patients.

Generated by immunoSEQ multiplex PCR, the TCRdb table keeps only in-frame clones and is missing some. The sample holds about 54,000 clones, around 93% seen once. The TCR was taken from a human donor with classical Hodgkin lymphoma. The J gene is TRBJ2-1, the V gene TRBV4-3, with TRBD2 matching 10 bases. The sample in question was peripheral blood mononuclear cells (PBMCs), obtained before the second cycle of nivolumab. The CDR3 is CASSHLLAGVGNEQFF. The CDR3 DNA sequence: TGCGCCAGCAGCCACCTTCTAGCGGGAGTCGGCAATGAGCAGTTCTTC.